These T cell receptor beta chains were read from a single sample in a study of blood T cell repertoires in COVID-19. The table came from immunoSEQ multiplex PCR; TCRdb's copy has only in-frame clones and leaves some out. This sample has around 250,000 clones, with 82% found just once. The sequencing sample was made of peripheral blood. The receptors here all came from a woman between 18 and 29 years old with acute or convalescent COVID-19. Each CDR3 is given with its conserved first and last residue. A D gene is named only where the DNA matches it firmly. Clone size is given for some rows only: seen once, a few or many times, or a class if the clone is expanded.

v_call: TRBV29-1; d_call: .; j_call: TRBJ2-3; clone_size: .; cdr3_aa: CSVFRPADTQYF; cdr3_nt: TGCAGCGTTTTCAGGCCCGCAGATACGCAGTATTTT
v_call: TRBV18; d_call: .; j_call: TRBJ1-3; clone_size: .; cdr3_aa: CASSSTRTGNLGRNGNTIYF; cdr3_nt: TGTGCCAGCTCATCCACCCGGACCGGGAACCTGGGGAGAAATGGAAACACCATATATTTT
v_call: TRBV14; d_call: .; j_call: TRBJ1-1; clone_size: .; cdr3_aa: CASSQDGRKIPEAFF; cdr3_nt: TGTGCCAGCAGCCAAGATGGCAGGAAAATCCCTGAAGCTTTCTTT
v_call: TRBV18; d_call: .; j_call: TRBJ1-1; clone_size: .; cdr3_aa: CASSPETSEAFF; cdr3_nt: TGTGCCAGCTCACCAGAGACAAGTGAAGCTTTCTTT
v_call: TRBV28; d_call: .; j_call: TRBJ2-5; clone_size: .; cdr3_aa: CASSSRTAQETQYF; cdr3_nt: TGTGCCAGCAGCTCCAGGACAGCCCAAGAGACCCAGTACTTC
v_call: TRBV27; d_call: .; j_call: TRBJ1-2; clone_size: .; cdr3_aa: CASSYVPPRQYGYTF; cdr3_nt: TGTGCCAGCAGTTACGTACCCCCCAGACAGTATGGCTACACCTTC
v_call: TRBV9; d_call: TRBD2; j_call: TRBJ2-1; clone_size: .; cdr3_aa: CASSAKAGLAGGAYNEQFF; cdr3_nt: TGTGCCAGCAGCGCCAAAGCGGGACTAGCGGGAGGGGCCTACAATGAGCAGTTCTTC
v_call: TRBV27; d_call: .; j_call: TRBJ1-5; clone_size: .; cdr3_aa: CASRGTFSNQPQHF; cdr3_nt: TGTGCCAGCAGGGGGACATTTAGCAATCAGCCCCAGCATTTT
v_call: TRBV7-2; d_call: .; j_call: TRBJ1-1; clone_size: once; cdr3_aa: CASSSYTVLEAFF; cdr3_nt: TGTGCCAGCAGCTCCTATACTGTATTAGAGGCTTTCTTT
v_call: TRBV28; d_call: .; j_call: TRBJ2-3; clone_size: .; cdr3_aa: CASSLSADSANLKQYF; cdr3_nt: TGTGCCAGCAGTTTAAGCGCAGACTCGGCCAACCTAAAGCAGTATTTT
v_call: TRBV5-1; d_call: .; j_call: TRBJ2-1; clone_size: once; cdr3_aa: CASSGSGTYNEQFF; cdr3_nt: TGCGCCAGCAGCGGCTCAGGCACCTACAATGAGCAGTTCTTC
v_call: TRBV9; d_call: .; j_call: TRBJ2-1; clone_size: .; cdr3_aa: CASSVLPGRADEQFF; cdr3_nt: TGTGCCAGCAGCGTCCTTCCGGGAAGGGCCGATGAGCAGTTCTTC
v_call: TRBV10-3; d_call: TRBD1; j_call: TRBJ1-5; clone_size: .; cdr3_aa: CAISERQGSQPQHF; cdr3_nt: TGTGCCATCAGTGAACGACAGGGGAGTCAGCCCCAGCATTTT
v_call: TRBV28; d_call: .; j_call: TRBJ1-4; clone_size: once; cdr3_aa: CASRTLYSNEKLFF; cdr3_nt: TGTGCCAGCAGAACCCTCTACAGTAATGAAAAACTGTTTTTT
v_call: TRBV5-1; d_call: .; j_call: TRBJ2-7; clone_size: .; cdr3_aa: CASSHLGLASYEQYF; cdr3_nt: TGCGCCAGCAGCCACCTGGGCCTAGCGTCCTACGAGCAGTACTTC
v_call: TRBV6-4; d_call: TRBD2; j_call: TRBJ2-3; clone_size: .; cdr3_aa: CASSERAGEGDTQYF; cdr3_nt: TGTGCCAGCAGTGAAAGGGCGGGAGAGGGAGATACGCAGTATTTT
v_call: TRBV5-1; d_call: .; j_call: TRBJ1-5; clone_size: once; cdr3_aa: CASSLGDRSNQPQHF; cdr3_nt: TGCGCCAGCAGCTTGGGAGACAGAAGTAATCAGCCCCAGCATTTT
v_call: TRBV18; d_call: TRBD2; j_call: TRBJ2-3; clone_size: few; cdr3_aa: CASSPQLAGKDTQYF; cdr3_nt: TGTGCCAGCTCACCACAGCTAGCGGGCAAAGATACGCAGTATTTT
v_call: TRBV6-5; d_call: TRBD1; j_call: TRBJ1-6; clone_size: .; cdr3_aa: CASSRGQGNNSPLHF; cdr3_nt: TGTGCCAGCAGTCGGGGACAGGGGAATAATTCACCCCTCCACTTT
v_call: TRBV6-5; d_call: .; j_call: TRBJ1-1; clone_size: .; cdr3_aa: CASTLLEVLGTEAFF; cdr3_nt: TGTGCCAGCACCCTACTTGAGGTGTTAGGCACTGAAGCTTTCTTT
v_call: TRBV3-1/TRBV3-2; d_call: .; j_call: TRBJ2-7; clone_size: .; cdr3_aa: CASSQDLARLYEQYF; cdr3_nt: TGTGCCAGCAGCCAAGATCTAGCGCGACTTTACGAGCAGTACTTC
v_call: TRBV7-2; d_call: TRBD2; j_call: TRBJ2-3; clone_size: once; cdr3_aa: CASSEGLAGDASTQYF; cdr3_nt: TGTGCCAGCAGCGAGGGACTAGCGGGTGACGCGTCTACGCAGTATTTT
v_call: TRBV19; d_call: TRBD2; j_call: TRBJ2-1; clone_size: .; cdr3_aa: CASSRLAGINEQFF; cdr3_nt: TGTGCCAGTAGTCGGCTAGCGGGAATCAATGAGCAGTTCTTC
v_call: TRBV30; d_call: TRBD2; j_call: TRBJ2-3; clone_size: .; cdr3_aa: CAWSHLAGGTDTQYF; cdr3_nt: TGTGCCTGGAGCCACCTAGCGGGAGGTACAGATACGCAGTATTTT
v_call: TRBV18; d_call: .; j_call: TRBJ1-3; clone_size: once; cdr3_aa: CASSPLSPGNTIYF; cdr3_nt: TGTGCCAGCTCACCACTAAGCCCTGGAAACACCATATATTTT
v_call: TRBV3-1/TRBV3-2; d_call: .; j_call: TRBJ1-2; clone_size: .; cdr3_aa: CASSQGVLGRKKLSHGYTF; cdr3_nt: TGTGCCAGCAGCCAAGGGGTGTTGGGCAGAAAGAAGCTTTCCCATGGCTACACCTTC
v_call: TRBV7-2; d_call: TRBD1; j_call: TRBJ2-7; clone_size: once; cdr3_aa: CASSQRDRGSYEQYF; cdr3_nt: TGTGCCAGCAGCCAACGGGACAGGGGTTCCTACGAGCAGTACTTC
v_call: TRBV3-1/TRBV3-2; d_call: .; j_call: TRBJ2-7; clone_size: .; cdr3_aa: CASSYLGLEQYF; cdr3_nt: TGTGCCAGCAGCTACCTCGGTCTCGAGCAGTACTTC
v_call: TRBV2; d_call: TRBD1; j_call: TRBJ1-2; clone_size: .; cdr3_aa: CASSEVTFDGTDFSYGYTF; cdr3_nt: TGTGCCAGCAGTGAAGTTACCTTTGATGGGACAGATTTTAGCTATGGCTACACCTTC
v_call: TRBV6-5; d_call: .; j_call: TRBJ1-1; clone_size: once; cdr3_aa: CASSYGTPNTEAFF; cdr3_nt: TGTGCCAGCAGTTACGGGACACCGAACACTGAAGCTTTCTTT
v_call: TRBV5-6; d_call: .; j_call: TRBJ2-1; clone_size: .; cdr3_aa: CASSLGLRPGNSYNEQFF; cdr3_nt: TGTGCCAGCAGCTTGGGGCTCCGGCCGGGGAACTCCTACAATGAGCAGTTCTTC
v_call: TRBV18; d_call: TRBD2; j_call: TRBJ2-1; clone_size: .; cdr3_aa: CASSVQQREGRYYNEQFF; cdr3_nt: TGTGCCAGCTCAGTCCAGCAGCGGGAGGGCCGATACTACAATGAGCAGTTCTTC
v_call: TRBV28; d_call: TRBD2; j_call: TRBJ2-7; clone_size: .; cdr3_aa: CASSRATSGFSYEQYF; cdr3_nt: TGTGCCAGCAGTCGCGCGACTAGCGGCTTCTCCTACGAGCAGTACTTC
v_call: TRBV21-1; d_call: .; j_call: TRBJ1-1; clone_size: once; cdr3_aa: CASSKVLGQPNYEAFF; cdr3_nt: TGTGCCAGCAGCAAAGTATTAGGACAGCCAAATTATGAAGCTTTCTTT
v_call: TRBV9; d_call: TRBD2; j_call: TRBJ2-1; clone_size: .; cdr3_aa: CASSVAAGAGEQFF; cdr3_nt: TGTGCCAGCAGCGTAGCAGCGGGAGCTGGTGAGCAGTTCTTC
v_call: TRBV20-1; d_call: .; j_call: TRBJ1-1; clone_size: .; cdr3_aa: CSASEALEAFF; cdr3_nt: TGCAGTGCTAGCGAGGCCCTAGAAGCTTTCTTT
v_call: TRBV10-3; d_call: .; j_call: TRBJ2-7; clone_size: .; cdr3_aa: CAIRLQLQSYEQYF; cdr3_nt: TGTGCCATCCGCCTCCAGTTGCAGTCCTACGAGCAGTACTTC
v_call: TRBV7-9; d_call: TRBD1; j_call: TRBJ1-2; clone_size: few; cdr3_aa: CASSNPRTGPNYGYTF; cdr3_nt: TGTGCCAGCAGCAACCCACGGACAGGGCCCAACTATGGCTACACCTTC
v_call: TRBV7-2; d_call: TRBD2; j_call: TRBJ2-1; clone_size: once; cdr3_aa: CASSSGLAGNNEQFF; cdr3_nt: TGTGCCAGCAGCTCAGGACTAGCGGGAAACAATGAGCAGTTCTTC
v_call: TRBV5-5; d_call: TRBD2; j_call: TRBJ2-5; clone_size: .; cdr3_aa: CASSTGGETQYF; cdr3_nt: TGTGCCAGCAGCACCGGGGGGGAGACCCAGTACTTC
v_call: TRBV10-2; d_call: TRBD1; j_call: TRBJ2-2; clone_size: once; cdr3_aa: CASSGGNRGPGELFF; cdr3_nt: TGCGCCAGCAGTGGGGGAAACAGGGGGCCCGGGGAGCTGTTTTTT